What follows are 23 T cell receptor beta chains derived from one specimen sequenced in a study of identical twins. TCRdb used MiXCR to reprocess the 5' RACE reads, holding one entry per CDR3 protein. This table has 550,000 to 700,000 distinct CDR3 sequences, approximately 9.6% appearing once. These data are also associated with another study on yellow fever vaccine responses in identical twins.

What was sequenced was PBMCs. These receptors all stem from a woman aged 18-29 years in good health.

This clonotype was seen ten or more times. V and J are TRBV6-1 and TRBJ1-5; D gene unclear. V was cut by 1 base and J by 4 bases, with 8 bases left in between. Germline V gene sequence: CDR1 MNHNS, CDR2 SASEGT. This CDR3 spans 14 amino acids. The CDR3 nucleotides are TGTGCCAGCAGTGAAGACGTAGAAAATCAGCCCCAGCATTTT. Amino acids: CASSEDVENQPQHF.

The chain has TRBV27 and TRBJ1-5; D might be TRBD1 (6 bases). The germline gives CDR1 MNHEY, CDR2 SMNVEV (reference sequence). Trimming stripped 6 bases from V and 2 bases from J, with 17 bases between. The CDR3 runs to 16 residues. The CDR3 protein is CASSPTGTLGNQPQHF. CDR3 nucleotide sequence: TGTGCCAGCAGCCCTACAGGGACCCTGGGCAATCAGCCCCAGCATTTT.

This clonotype was counted between two and nine times. V is TRBV20-1 and J is TRBJ2-6; no firm D call. The CDR3 extends over 13 amino acids. The V gene lost 7 bases and the J gene lost 0 bases, with 7 bases spanning the gap. Germline-derived CDR1 and CDR2 are DFQATT and SNEGSKA (reference sequence). CDR3 DNA sequence: TGCAGTGGTTTCAGCTCTGGGGCCAACGTCCTGACTTTC. It yields the protein CSGFSSGANVLTF.

Ten or more counts support this clonotype. The gene calls are TRBV3-1 and TRBJ2-1, with 12 bases matching TRBD2. Losses at the gene ends were 1 base for V and 2 bases for J; bases not matched to a gene: 0. The V gene's germline CDR1 is LGHDT and CDR2 YNNKEL (reference sequence). This CDR3 comprises 16 residues. The CDR3 DNA is TGTGCCAGCAGCCAAGCTAGCGGGGGGGCCTACAATGAGCAGTTCTTC. Its translation is CASSQASGGAYNEQFF.

The chain uses TRBV6-1 and TRBJ2-7; D may be TRBD2 (5 bases). This CDR3 is 13 amino acids long. Germline-derived CDR1 and CDR2 are MNHNS and SASEGT. Trimming pared 6 bases from V and 3 bases from J, leaving 12 bases between. The CDR3, as DNA: TGTGCCAGCAGGGCGACTATCAACTACGAGCAGTACTTC. It encodes CASRATINYEQYF.

This clonotype came up many times. The chain uses TRBV2 and TRBJ2-2, with TRBD2 matching over 7 bases. CDR3 length: 15 amino acids. Germline V gene lookup returns CDR1 SNHLY and CDR2 FYNNEI. The trim removed 3 bases at V and 0 bases at J, leaving 1 base unmatched. CDR3 DNA: TGTGCCAGCAGTGAGGCGGGGGCGAACACCGGGGAGCTGTTTTTT. Amino acids: CASSEAGANTGELFF.

The chain is built from TRBV19 and TRBJ1-3; no clear D gene. The germline gives CDR1 LNHDA, CDR2 SQIVND (reference sequence). CDR3 length: 17 amino acids. V was shortened by 11 bases and J by 0 bases, with 23 bases between the two germline ends. CDR3 sequence: CAQFGRIWADSGNTIYF. In DNA form, the CDR3 reads TGTGCCCAGTTCGGAAGAATCTGGGCAGACTCTGGAAACACCATATATTTT. Full variable domain (rest looked up from reference TRBV19 and TRBJ1-3): DGGITQSPKYLFRKEGQNVTLSCEQNLNHDAMYWYRQDPGQGLRLIYYSQIVNDFQKGDIAEGYSVSREKKESFPLTVTSAQKNPTAFYLCAQFGRIWADSGNTIYFGEGSWLTVV.

There are a few counts of this clonotype. This chain links TRBV20-1 with TRBJ2-3; 8 nucleotides match TRBD2. V lost 3 bases to trimming and J lost 4 bases; unmatched junction nucleotides: 0. Germline V lookup: CDR1 DFQATT, CDR2 SNEGSKA (reference sequence). This CDR3 region has 12 residues. This CDR3 is CSASGGADTQYF. The CDR3 nucleotides read TGCAGTGCTAGCGGGGGGGCAGATACGCAGTATTTT.

This clonotype was counted between two and nine times. The genes are TRBV6-2 or TRBV6-3 and TRBJ2-2; D perhaps matches TRBD2 (5 bases). The germline gives CDR1 MNHEY, CDR2 SVGEGT. Trimming took off 5 bases at V and 3 bases at J, with 13 bases between the two ends. This CDR3 region has 15 residues. The CDR3 is CASSTGKADTGELFF. The CDR3, as DNA: TGTGCCAGCAGTACCGGGAAGGCGGACACCGGGGAGCTGTTTTTT.

This clonotype was detected a few times. The chain combines TRBV20-1 with TRBJ2-1, with 10 bases fitting TRBD2. This CDR3 spans 14 amino acids. The germline V gene encodes CDR1 DFQATT and CDR2 SNEGSKA (reference sequence). V was clipped by 5 bases and J by 10 bases; unmatched bases: 11. This CDR3 reads CSAQIVAGGLEQFF. The CDR3 DNA reads as TGCAGTGCTCAGATCGTAGCGGGAGGCCTAGAGCAGTTCTTC.

This clonotype was picked up a small number of times. This CDR3 reads CSGVPGAGTDTQYF. CDR3 nucleotide sequence: TGCAGCGGCGTACCAGGGGCAGGGACAGATACGCAGTATTTT. V gene TRBV29-1 combines with J gene TRBJ2-3; weak D call: TRBD1 (6 bases). The CDR3 has 14 residues. The germline gives CDR1 SQVTM, CDR2 ANQGSEA. V was shortened by 7 bases and J by 3 bases, with 17 bases between the two germline ends.

The J gene is TRBJ1-3, the V gene TRBV9, with TRBD1 as a possible D gene (5 bases). Trimming pared 2 bases from V and 4 bases from J, leaving 25 bases between. The CDR3 consists of 19 residues. Germline values: CDR1 SGDLS, CDR2 YYNGEE. The CDR3 is CASSVATSPQDSDGNTIYF. Written as DNA, the CDR3 is TGTGCCAGCAGCGTGGCGACGAGCCCCCAAGACAGCGACGGAAACACCATATATTTT.

This clonotype was detected ten times or more. The rearrangement joins TRBV27 to TRBJ1-6; D uncertain. This CDR3 comprises 13 residues. CDR1 and CDR2 from the germline V gene are MNHEY and SMNVEV (reference sequence). V dropped 3 bases and J dropped 9 bases, with 9 bases sitting between them. The CDR3 coding sequence is TGTGCCAGCAGTTTTCGCGAGGGTTCACCCCTCCACTTT. Amino acid sequence: CASSFREGSPLHF.

This clonotype has ten or more counts. The V gene is TRBV11-2, the J gene TRBJ2-7; D remains ambiguous. With 2 bases removed from V and 2 bases from J, the gap between germline ends came to 10 bases. CDR1 SGHAT and CDR2 FQNNGV come from the germline V gene. The CDR3 is 14 amino acids. The CDR3 protein is CASSLLRRPYEQYF. CDR3 DNA sequence: TGTGCCAGCAGCTTATTACGCCGTCCCTACGAGCAGTACTTC. The entire variable domain, with the rest obtained from reference TRBV11-2 and TRBJ2-7, is as follows: EAGVAQSPRYKIIEKRQSVAFWCNPISGHATLYWYQQILGQGPKLLIQFQNNGVVDDSQLPKDRFSAERLKGVDSTLKIQPAKLEDSAVYLCASSLLRRPYEQYFGPGTRLTVT.

This clonotype has a count of ten or more. This sequence joins TRBV20-1 and TRBJ2-7; TRBD2 agrees at 8 bases. This CDR3 has 13 residues. Germline CDR1 and CDR2: DFQATT and SNEGSKA (reference sequence). V was pared by 2 bases and J by 2 bases, with 2 bases of the junction left unmatched. The chain's CDR3 is CSARPGGAYEQYF. CDR3 coding DNA: TGCAGTGCTAGACCCGGGGGGGCCTACGAGCAGTACTTC.

The chain is built from TRBV19 and TRBJ2-1; TRBD2 aligns across 10 bases. Per germline, CDR1 LNHDA and CDR2 SQIVND (reference sequence). The V segment lost 6 bases and the J segment 15 bases; nucleotides outside the gene matches: 11. This CDR3 comprises 13 residues. The CDR3 DNA reads as TGTGCCAGTAGAGAGACAGCGGGAGGGAAGTCGTTCTTC. It specifies CASRETAGGKSFF. Looking up the rest from reference TRBV19 and TRBJ2-1 gives the full variable domain: DGGITQSPKYLFRKEGQNVTLSCEQNLNHDAMYWYRQDPGQGLRLIYYSQIVNDFQKGDIAEGYSVSREKKESFPLTVTSAQKNPTAFYLCASRETAGGKSFFGPGTRLTVL.

This clonotype came up many times. The rearrangement links TRBV30 to TRBJ2-2, with a possible D match to TRBD1 (5 bases). Per germline, CDR1 GTSNPN and CDR2 SVGIG (reference sequence). CDR3 length: 16 amino acids. Trimming removed 3 bases from V and 1 base from J, with 15 bases in between. The CDR3 loop is CAWSAVLGQNTGELFF. CDR3 bases: TGTGCCTGGAGCGCTGTCCTCGGACAGAACACCGGGGAGCTGTTTTTT.

This clonotype was observed at least ten times. This chain links TRBV5-1 with TRBJ2-5; D gene uncertain. V dropped 3 bases and J dropped 5 bases, with 11 bases sitting between them. The CDR3 is made up of 13 amino acids. Germline V gene lookup returns CDR1 SGHRS and CDR2 YFSETQ. CDR3 in DNA: TGCGCCAGCAGCTACGGATCTGGGGAGACCCAGTACTTC. It specifies CASSYGSGETQYF.

The sample holds a few counts of this clonotype. The V and J genes are TRBV3-1 and TRBJ2-1; TRBD2 matches 9 bases. This CDR3 comprises 18 residues. Germline-derived CDR1 and CDR2 are LGHDT and YNNKEL (reference sequence). The V segment lost 2 bases and the J segment 7 bases; nucleotides outside the gene matches: 15. CDR3 in DNA: TGTGCCAGCAGCCAATTCTCGGGGCTTCTGAGCGGGAGGAATGAGCAGTTCTTC. This codes for CASSQFSGLLSGRNEQFF.

The chain is built from TRBV5-5 and TRBJ2-1; 7 bases align to TRBD1. V trimming: 7 bases; J trimming: 9 bases; junction bases outside the gene matches: 16. There are 15 residues in the CDR3. The V gene's germline CDR1 is SGHKS and CDR2 YYEKEE (reference sequence). CDR3 in DNA: TGTGCCAGCGGCCCGGGACAGCCCTCGTTTCTTGAGCAGTTCTTC. This sequence encodes CASGPGQPSFLEQFF.

In its sample, this clonotype was seen many times. J is TRBJ1-1 and V is TRBV7-8, with D uncertain. In germline, CDR1 is SGHVS, CDR2 FQNEAQ. V was pared by 0 bases and J by 8 bases, with 10 bases between. The CDR3 runs to 13 residues. The CDR3 DNA sequence: TGTGCCAGCAGCTTAGCGGGTTTATCCGAAGCTTTCTTT. Translation: CASSLAGLSEAFF.

This clonotype was seen at least ten times. This chain connects TRBV24-1 to TRBJ2-3; D unclear. In germline, CDR1 is KGHDR, CDR2 SFDVKD. This CDR3 is built from 13 residues. V shed 0 bases and J shed 5 bases, with 5 bases lying between them. Written as DNA, the CDR3 is TGTGCCACCAGTGATTTGGGGGAAGATACGCAGTATTTT. The encoded protein is CATSDLGEDTQYF.

V and J are TRBV20-1 and TRBJ2-5, with D possibly being TRBD2 (5 bases). Trimming left V 2 bases short and J 3 bases short, with 13 bases between. The CDR3 loop spans 14 amino acids. Germline CDR1 DFQATT, CDR2 SNEGSKA (reference sequence). CDR3 protein: CSARRSGREETQYF. The CDR3 DNA reads as TGCAGTGCTAGACGGAGCGGCAGAGAAGAGACCCAGTACTTC.